This TCR beta chain was obtained from a study of shared clonotypes between healthy human individuals. Execution of the assay was at deep level. Every subset had its genomic DNA shared out evenly among several immunoSEQ plates. The authors' processing: Filtering differed because ImmunoSEQ produced junction-only sequences that carried no quality scores. Data came from immunoSEQ multiplex PCR; TCRdb stores just in-frame clones and leaves some out. That table supplies the V and J calls and clone size; D and trimming were determined from the DNA. The sample holds millions of clones, about 95% seen once. To note about this clone: The antigen is undetermined.

Study observations and caveats: Non-shared clonotypes displayed generation probabilities falling below those of clonotypes present in all four donors.

Germline V gives CDR1 MNHEY, CDR2 SMNVEV (reference sequence). The trim removed 4 bases at V and 0 bases at J, leaving 2 bases unmatched. The CDR3 runs to 15 residues. CD45RO-negative cells were positively selected for CCR7, leaving out terminally differentiated effector memory CD45RA+ cells. This chain uses TRBV27 with TRBJ2-7; 11 positions match TRBD2. Sequencing was performed on naive CD8+ T cells sorted from blood. The receptor was derived from a man between 18 and 29 years old in good health. The CDR3 DNA reads as TGTGCCAGCAGTTACGGACTAGCGGGCTCCTACGAGCAGTACTTC. Residues: CASSYGLAGSYEQYF.